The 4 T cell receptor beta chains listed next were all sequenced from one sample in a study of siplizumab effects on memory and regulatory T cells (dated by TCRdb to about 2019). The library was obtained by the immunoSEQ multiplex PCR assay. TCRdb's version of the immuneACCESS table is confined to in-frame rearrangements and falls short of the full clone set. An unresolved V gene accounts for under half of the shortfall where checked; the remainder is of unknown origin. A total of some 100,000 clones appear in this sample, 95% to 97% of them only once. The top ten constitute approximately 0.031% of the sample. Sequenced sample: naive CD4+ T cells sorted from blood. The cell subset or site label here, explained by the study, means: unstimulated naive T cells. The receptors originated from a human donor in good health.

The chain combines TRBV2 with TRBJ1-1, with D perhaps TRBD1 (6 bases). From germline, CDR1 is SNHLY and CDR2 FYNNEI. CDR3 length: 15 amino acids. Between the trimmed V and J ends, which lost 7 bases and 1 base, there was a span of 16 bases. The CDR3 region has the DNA TGTGCCAGCACCCTGAACGGACAGCCGAACACTGAAGCTTTCTTT. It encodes CASTLNGQPNTEAFF.

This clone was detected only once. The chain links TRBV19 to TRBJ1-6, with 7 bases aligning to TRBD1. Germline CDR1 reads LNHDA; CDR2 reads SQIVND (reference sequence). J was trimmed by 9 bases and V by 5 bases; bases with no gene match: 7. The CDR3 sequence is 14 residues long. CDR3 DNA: TGTGCCAGTAGTGTCGACAGGGATGGTTCACCCCTCCACTTT. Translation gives CASSVDRDGSPLHF.

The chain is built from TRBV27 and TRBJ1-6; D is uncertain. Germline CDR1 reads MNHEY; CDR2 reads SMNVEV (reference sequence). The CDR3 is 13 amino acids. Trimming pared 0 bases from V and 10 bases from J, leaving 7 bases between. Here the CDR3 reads CASSLSVASPLHF. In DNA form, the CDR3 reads TGTGCCAGCAGTTTATCGGTAGCGTCACCCCTCCACTTT.

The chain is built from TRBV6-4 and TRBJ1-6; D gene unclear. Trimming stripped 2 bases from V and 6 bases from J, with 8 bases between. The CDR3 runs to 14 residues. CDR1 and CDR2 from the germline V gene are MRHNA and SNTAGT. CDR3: CASSDLARNSPLHF. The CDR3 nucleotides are TGTGCCAGCAGTGACCTAGCTCGTAATTCACCCCTCCACTTT.